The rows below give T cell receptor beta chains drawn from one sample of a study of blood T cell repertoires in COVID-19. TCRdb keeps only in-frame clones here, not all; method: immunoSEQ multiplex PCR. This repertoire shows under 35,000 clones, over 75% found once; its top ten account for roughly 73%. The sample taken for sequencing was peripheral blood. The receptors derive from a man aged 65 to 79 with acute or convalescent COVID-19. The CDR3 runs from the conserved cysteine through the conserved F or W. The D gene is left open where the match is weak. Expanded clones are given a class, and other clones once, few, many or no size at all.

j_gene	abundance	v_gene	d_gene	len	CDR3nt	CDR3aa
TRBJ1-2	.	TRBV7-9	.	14	TGTGCCAGCATCCCGGACGGACCCACAGGGGGCTACACCTTC	CASIPDGPTGGYTF
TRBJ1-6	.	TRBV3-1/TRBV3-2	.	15	TGTGCCAGCAGCCGCCTCCAGGGTATGAGAGGTCCCCTCCACTTT	CASSRLQGMRGPLHF
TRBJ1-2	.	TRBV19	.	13	TGTGCCAGTAGTATACAGAAAAGCTATGGCTACACCTTC	CASSIQKSYGYTF
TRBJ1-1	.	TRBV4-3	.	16	TGCGCCAGCAGCCAGGGTCCCTCAGGGGAGAACACTGAAGCTTTCTTT	CASSQGPSGENTEAFF
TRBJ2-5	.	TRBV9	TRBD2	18	TGTGCCAGCAGCGCCCCCCCCGGTGCGGAGGGCGGGGGAGAGACCCAGTACTTC	CASSAPPGAEGGGETQYF
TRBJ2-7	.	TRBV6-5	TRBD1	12	TGTGCCAGCAGTCGACAGGGAAACGAGCAGTACTTC	CASSRQGNEQYF
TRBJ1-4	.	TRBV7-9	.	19	TGTGCCAGCAGCTCTTTCCGGGACACCCATGCCCCAACTAATGAAAAACTGTTTTTT	CASSSFRDTHAPTNEKLFF
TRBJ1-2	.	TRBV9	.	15	TGTGCCAGCAGCTTACCGAGCAGGGGCAACTATGGCTACACCTTC	CASSLPSRGNYGYTF
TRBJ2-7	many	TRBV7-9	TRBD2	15	TGTGCCAGCAGCTTAGGGACTAGCGGTCCCTACGAGCAGTACTTC	CASSLGTSGPYEQYF
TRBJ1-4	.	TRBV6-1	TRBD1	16	TGTGCCAGCAGTGGGGTGGCAGGGGGGACTTTTGAAAAACTGTTTTTT	CASSGVAGGTFEKLFF
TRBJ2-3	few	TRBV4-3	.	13	TGCGCCAGCAGCCAGACTAGCACAGATACGCAGTATTTT	CASSQTSTDTQYF
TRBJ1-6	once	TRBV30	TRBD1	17	TGTGCCTGGAGTGGGACAGGGGGCCAAATGTTGAATTCACCCCTCCACTTT	CAWSGTGGQMLNSPLHF
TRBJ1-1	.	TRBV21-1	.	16	TGTGCCAGCAGCAAAGTGGTATTGTGGAGAAACACTGAAGCTTTCTTT	CASSKVVLWRNTEAFF
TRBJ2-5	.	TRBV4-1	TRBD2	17	TGCGCCAGCAGCCACGGAGATGGGCTAGCGGGGGAGGAGACCCAGTACTTC	CASSHGDGLAGEETQYF
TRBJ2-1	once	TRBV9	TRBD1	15	TGTGCCAGCAGCGTCAGGACAGGCACGGGGAATGAGCAGTTCTTC	CASSVRTGTGNEQFF
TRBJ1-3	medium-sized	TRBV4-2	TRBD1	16	TGTGCCAGCAGCGCCGGACAGGCGATCTCTGGAAACACCATATATTTT	CASSAGQAISGNTIYF
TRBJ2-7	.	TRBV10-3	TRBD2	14	TGTGCCATCAGCCGGGGACTAGCGGGAGACGAGCAGTACTTC	CAISRGLAGDEQYF
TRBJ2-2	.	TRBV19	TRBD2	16	TGTGCCAGTACTCCCGGGACTAGCGGGAGTATCGGGGAGCTGTTTTTT	CASTPGTSGSIGELFF
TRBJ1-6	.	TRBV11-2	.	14	TGTGCCAGCAGCTTCGGCAGGGATAATTCACCCCTCCACTTT	CASSFGRDNSPLHF
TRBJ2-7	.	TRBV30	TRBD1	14	TGTGCCTGGAGTGTAATAGGGGGCATCTACGAGCAGTACTTC	CAWSVIGGIYEQYF
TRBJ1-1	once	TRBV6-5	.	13	TGTGCCAGCAGAAGAGGGCTCAACACTGAAGCTTTCTTT	CASRRGLNTEAFF
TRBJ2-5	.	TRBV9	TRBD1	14	TGTGCCAGCAGCGTAGGACAGGGAACGGAGACCCAGTACTTC	CASSVGQGTETQYF
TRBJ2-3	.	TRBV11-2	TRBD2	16	TGTGCCAGCAGCTTTAGGGGGAGCGGGAGATCAGATACGCAGTATTTT	CASSFRGSGRSDTQYF
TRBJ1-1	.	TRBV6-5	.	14	TGTGCCAGCAGTCCCGCCGACTCGAACACTGAAGCTTTCTTT	CASSPADSNTEAFF
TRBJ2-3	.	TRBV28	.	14	TGTGCCAGTAGAACGGAGGGCCGGGCAGATACGCAGTATTTT	CASRTEGRADTQYF
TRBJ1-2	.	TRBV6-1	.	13	TGTGCCAGCAGTGACCCAGCCAGGATTTTCTACACCTTC	CASSDPARIFYTF
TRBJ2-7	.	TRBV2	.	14	TGTGCCGGGACTCCGCGGGAAGGCTCCCTCGAGCAGTACTTC	CAGTPREGSLEQYF
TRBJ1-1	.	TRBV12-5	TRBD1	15	TGTGCTAGTGGTCCGGGACAGGGGATGAACACTGAAGCTTTCTTT	CASGPGQGMNTEAFF
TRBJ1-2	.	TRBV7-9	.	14	TGTGCCAGCAGCTTAGCCGTAGAGAGCTATGGCTACACCTTC	CASSLAVESYGYTF
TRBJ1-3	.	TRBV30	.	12	TGTGCCTCAGGACTACGGTCCCACACCATATATTTT	CASGLRSHTIYF
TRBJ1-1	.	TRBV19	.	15	TGTGCCGCCGGCGGACAGTCGGGATCGAACACTGAAGCTTTCTTT	CAAGGQSGSNTEAFF
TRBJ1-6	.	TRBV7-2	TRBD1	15	TGTGCCAGCAGCTGGAAGACAGGGGTAGACTCACCCCTCCACTTT	CASSWKTGVDSPLHF
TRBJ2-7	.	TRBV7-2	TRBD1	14	TGTGCCAGCAGCAACAGGGGGAGTTTCGACGAGCAGTACTTC	CASSNRGSFDEQYF
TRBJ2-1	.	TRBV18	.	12	TGTGCCAGCTCACCCCTCTCCGGTGAGCAGTTCTTC	CASSPLSGEQFF
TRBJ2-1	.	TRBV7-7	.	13	TGTGCCAGCAGCATCGACATTTACAATGAGCAGTTCTTC	CASSIDIYNEQFF
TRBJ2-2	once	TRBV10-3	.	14	TGTGCCATCACGGGACAACGGAACACCGGGGAGCTGTTTTTT	CAITGQRNTGELFF
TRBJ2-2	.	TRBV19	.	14	TGTGCCAGTAGTCCCCGGCGGGCCACCGGGGAGCTGTTTTTT	CASSPRRATGELFF
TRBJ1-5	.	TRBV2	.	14	TGTGCCAGCAGTGATGGCAGGAGCAATCAGCCCCAGCATTTT	CASSDGRSNQPQHF
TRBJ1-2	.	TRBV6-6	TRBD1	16	TGTGCCAGCAGTTACGGGACAGGTTCGTCATCGATGGGCTACACCTTC	CASSYGTGSSSMGYTF
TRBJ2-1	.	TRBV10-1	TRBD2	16	TGCGCCAGCAGTGAGGTTTGGCGGGAGGGCCTGGCTGAGCAGTTCTTC	CASSEVWREGLAEQFF
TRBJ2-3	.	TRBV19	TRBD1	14	TGTGCCAGTGCACGGGACAGGGGGGGTATTACGCAGTATTTT	CASARDRGGITQYF
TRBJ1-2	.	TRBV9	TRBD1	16	TGTGCCAGCAGCGGAACAGGGGGCGGACTTGACTATGGCTACACCTTC	CASSGTGGGLDYGYTF
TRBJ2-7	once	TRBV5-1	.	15	TGCGCCAGCAGCTTAGGCCAGGGAAGTTCCTACGAGCAGTACTTC	CASSLGQGSSYEQYF
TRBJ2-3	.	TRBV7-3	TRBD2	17	TGTGCCAGCAGCTTACGGCTAGCGGGAGACAGCACAGATACGCAGTATTTT	CASSLRLAGDSTDTQYF
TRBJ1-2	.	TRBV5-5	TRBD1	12	TGTGCCAGCAGCCCAGGGACAGGTGGCTACACCTTC	CASSPGTGGYTF
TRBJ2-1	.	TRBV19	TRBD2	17	TGTGCCAGTAGCGGGCGGGAACTAGCGGGCAACTACAATGAGCAGTTCTTC	CASSGRELAGNYNEQFF
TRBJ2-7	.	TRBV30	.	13	TGTGCCTCAACCCCCGCAGGGAGGTACGAGCAGTACTTC	CASTPAGRYEQYF
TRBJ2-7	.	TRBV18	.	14	TGTGCCAGCTCGCCGAACCAGGACAGACACGAGCAGTACTTC	CASSPNQDRHEQYF
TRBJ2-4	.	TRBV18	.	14	TGTGCCAGCTCACCACCTATAGCCAAAAACATTCAGTACTTC	CASSPPIAKNIQYF
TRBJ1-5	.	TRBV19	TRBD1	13	TGTGCCAGTAGTACAACAGGGGACCAGCCCCAGCATTTT	CASSTTGDQPQHF
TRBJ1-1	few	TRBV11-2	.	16	TGTGCCAGCAGCAAATTCCCGGCAGGTGGTAACACTGAAGCTTTCTTT	CASSKFPAGGNTEAFF
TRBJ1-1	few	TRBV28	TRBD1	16	TGTGCCAGCAGTTTATTAAACGGACAGGGGAACACTGAAGCTTTCTTT	CASSLLNGQGNTEAFF
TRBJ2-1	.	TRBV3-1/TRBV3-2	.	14	TGTGCCAGCAGCCAAGAACCCGGGGTTAATGAGCAGTTCTTC	CASSQEPGVNEQFF
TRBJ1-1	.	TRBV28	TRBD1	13	TGTGCCAGCAGCTGGACAGGGGGAAGGGAAGCTTTCTTT	CASSWTGGREAFF
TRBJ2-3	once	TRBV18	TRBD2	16	TGTGCCAGCTCACCCGGGACTAGCGGGTTCACAGATACGCAGTATTTT	CASSPGTSGFTDTQYF
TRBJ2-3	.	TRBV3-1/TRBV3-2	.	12	TGTGCCAGCACTAGCGGCACAGATACGCAGTATTTT	CASTSGTDTQYF
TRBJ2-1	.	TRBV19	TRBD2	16	TGTGCCAGTAGTTCCGTAGCGGGTACCGGTCGTCAGGAGCAGTTCTTC	CASSSVAGTGRQEQFF
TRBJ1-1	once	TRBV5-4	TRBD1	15	TGTGCCAGCAGCTTAGTGGGACAGCTGAACACTGAAGCTTTCTTT	CASSLVGQLNTEAFF
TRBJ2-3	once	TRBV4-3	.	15	TGCGCCAGCAGCCAAGAATGGGGCGCGACAGATACGCAGTATTTT	CASSQEWGATDTQYF